These 29 T cell receptor beta chains were all obtained from the same sample, sequenced in a study of CXCR3-negative and CXCR3-positive naive CD8 T cells. UMI-labeled TRB cDNA libraries were prepared by 5' RACE. Reprocessing the 5' RACE reads, TCRdb reports a single entry for every CDR3 protein and omits DNA. This sample's clone table lists some 41,000 distinct CDR3 sequences. Sequencing used naive CXCR3- CD8+ T cells from blood. Subset specified: CD45RO-CCR7+CD27+CD95- naive CD8+ T cells lacking CXCR3 (TNR3-). The receptors originated from a human donor in good health. Some clones in this sample may be carry-over from other donors' samples.

Measured by frequency, this clonotype is medium-sized. The rearrangement joins TRBV6-6 to TRBJ1-1. The CDR3 spans 12 residues. Per germline, CDR1 MNHNY and CDR2 SVGAGI (reference sequence). CDR3 residues: CASSYSGAEAFF.

V and J are TRBV12-3 or TRBV12-4 and TRBJ2-7; absent DNA, TCRdb's TRBD1 call cannot be checked. The CDR3 sequence is 12 residues long. CDR3 loop: CASKRGGYEQYF.

This chain connects TRBV15 to TRBJ2-7. CDR3 size: 13 residues. Germline CDR1 and CDR2: LNHNV and YYDKDF (reference sequence). The CDR3 loop is CATSLPGVYEQYF.

J is TRBJ2-1 and V is TRBV7-9. CDR1 SEHNR and CDR2 FQNEAQ come from the germline V gene (reference sequence). The CDR3 has 14 amino acids. The CDR3 region is CASSSYSGYNEQFF.

This chain links TRBV5-6 with TRBJ2-7; the D call from TCRdb, TRBD1, cannot be confirmed without DNA. CDR1 is SGHDT, CDR2 YYEEEE, per germline. The CDR3 is made up of 14 amino acids. The CDR3 protein is CASSLGAGGSEQYF.

The V and J genes are TRBV28 and TRBJ1-4. The germline V gene has CDR1 MDHEN and CDR2 SYDVKM. CDR3 length: 16 amino acids. CDR3 in amino acids: CASTEERVATNEKLFF.

The chain is built from TRBV7-9 and TRBJ2-2; the TCRdb call, TRBD1, lacks DNA for checking. The CDR3 spans 16 residues. The V gene's germline CDR1 is SEHNR and CDR2 FQNEAQ (reference sequence). CDR3 sequence: CASSTVPTGDTGELFF.

The CDR3 reads CASSRSPGFDEQYF. V and J are TRBV7-6 and TRBJ2-7; the TRBD2 assignment by TCRdb is unverifiable without DNA. Germline V gene sequence: CDR1 SGHVS, CDR2 FNYEAQ. This CDR3 is built from 14 residues.

The genes are TRBV6-6 and TRBJ2-2; TCRdb's D call of TRBD2 is untestable without DNA. The germline V gene encodes CDR1 MNHNY and CDR2 SVGAGI (reference sequence). CDR3 length equals 16 residues. The CDR3 is CASSPLAGGPLGELFF.

CDR3 in amino acids: CASSLSDNYGYTF. J is TRBJ1-2 and V is TRBV12-3 or TRBV12-4. The CDR3 covers 13 residues.

V usage is TRBV20-1 and J usage is TRBJ1-1; as DNA is missing, the TRBD1 call by TCRdb cannot be tested. The CDR3 runs to 13 residues. Germline loops: CDR1 DFQATT, CDR2 SNEGSKA (reference sequence). The CDR3 loop reads CSAKKEGDTEAFF.

This rearrangement joins TRBV28 to TRBJ2-1. Germline values: CDR1 MDHEN, CDR2 SYDVKM. This CDR3 is built from 14 residues. The CDR3 reads CASSFLSVLNEQFF.

The chain is built from TRBV28 and TRBJ1-1. Germline values: CDR1 MDHEN, CDR2 SYDVKM. This CDR3 is 14 amino acids long. The CDR3 loop reads CASSSLPRGTEAFF.

The V and J genes are TRBV7-2 and TRBJ2-2; TCRdb's D call, TRBD1, is unchecked because there is no DNA. The CDR3 runs to 14 residues. Per the germline V gene, CDR1 is SGHTA and CDR2 is FQGNSA. CDR3 sequence: CASSAGPGPGELFF.

The rearrangement links TRBV7-9 to TRBJ2-3; TCRdb designates TRBD1, a call that cannot be tested without DNA. There are 13 residues in the CDR3. CDR1 is SEHNR, CDR2 FQNEAQ, per germline (reference sequence). CDR3 loop: CASSVTGQDTQYF.

The chain combines TRBV7-9 with TRBJ1-5. The CDR3 runs to 15 residues. Germline loops: CDR1 SEHNR, CDR2 FQNEAQ (reference sequence). CDR3 loop: CASSLGPISNQPQHF.

The V gene is TRBV5-1, the J gene TRBJ1-1. Germline V gene data show CDR1 as SGHRS and CDR2 as YFSETQ. The CDR3 has 12 amino acids. The CDR3 spells CASSLAGGEAFF.

This sequence joins TRBV6-1 and TRBJ2-4; TCRdb indicates TRBD1, and absent DNA this call remains unverified. Germline V gene data show CDR1 as MNHNS and CDR2 as SASEGT. The CDR3 totals 17 residues. CDR3 sequence: CASSLQRVDRVEDIQYF.

The chain's CDR3 is CASSYLLAGENNTGELFF. V usage is TRBV6-6 and J usage is TRBJ2-2; TCRdb calls TRBD2, which cannot be checked without DNA. The CDR3 covers 18 residues. In germline, CDR1 is MNHNY, CDR2 SVGAGI (reference sequence).

The chain links TRBV12-3 or TRBV12-4 to TRBJ2-1; the D call from TCRdb, TRBD1, cannot be confirmed without DNA. The CDR3 runs 11 residues. CDR3 loop: CASSFGTALFF.

The genes are TRBV29-1 and TRBJ2-4; TCRdb selects TRBD2, and the lack of DNA leaves this call unchecked. Germline lookup yields CDR1 SQVTM and CDR2 ANQGSEA. The CDR3 has 15 residues. The CDR3: CSVEDLRREGNIQYF.

The V and J genes are TRBV6-6 and TRBJ2-7; TCRdb outputs TRBD2, but without DNA this stays unchecked. The CDR3 runs 13 residues. CDR1 is MNHNY, CDR2 SVGAGI, per germline (reference sequence). The CDR3 region is CASRSGGPYEQYF.

The chain couples TRBV28 to TRBJ1-5. The germline V gene has CDR1 MDHEN and CDR2 SYDVKM. This CDR3 has 15 amino acids. CDR3 protein: CASSFSSALSQPQHF.

The genes are TRBV5-6 and TRBJ2-2; the TRBD1 assignment by TCRdb is unverifiable without DNA. The CDR3 covers 17 residues. The germline V gene encodes CDR1 SGHDT and CDR2 YYEEEE. The CDR3 here is CASHYGVGGESSGELFF.

This chain joins TRBV20-1 and TRBJ2-7; TCRdb designates TRBD1, a call that cannot be tested without DNA. The CDR3 consists of 14 residues. Per germline, CDR1 DFQATT and CDR2 SNEGSKA (reference sequence). The CDR3 protein is CSAKDGGGIDEQYF.

V and J are TRBV19 and TRBJ1-3. The CDR3 is made up of 13 amino acids. The V gene's germline CDR1 is LNHDA and CDR2 SQIVND (reference sequence). The CDR3 here is CASSVLSGNTIYF.

The CDR3 loop reads CASSQLPAGAVETQYF. This chain joins TRBV4-3 and TRBJ2-5; TCRdb selects TRBD1, and the lack of DNA leaves this call unchecked. The CDR3 loop spans 16 amino acids. CDR1 is LGHNA and CDR2 is YSLEER in the germline V gene.

The rearrangement uses TRBV4-1 and TRBJ2-7; TCRdb picks TRBD2, but there is no DNA to check that call. This CDR3 spans 15 amino acids. Germline V gene lookup returns CDR1 MGHRA and CDR2 YSYEKL. The CDR3 reads CASSHPAGGTYEQYF.

CDR3 loop: CASSYTTGDPDTQYF. The chain uses TRBV7-6 and TRBJ2-3; lacking DNA, the TRBD1 call made by TCRdb goes unchecked. CDR3 size: 15 residues. CDR1 and CDR2 (germline): SGHVS, FNYEAQ.